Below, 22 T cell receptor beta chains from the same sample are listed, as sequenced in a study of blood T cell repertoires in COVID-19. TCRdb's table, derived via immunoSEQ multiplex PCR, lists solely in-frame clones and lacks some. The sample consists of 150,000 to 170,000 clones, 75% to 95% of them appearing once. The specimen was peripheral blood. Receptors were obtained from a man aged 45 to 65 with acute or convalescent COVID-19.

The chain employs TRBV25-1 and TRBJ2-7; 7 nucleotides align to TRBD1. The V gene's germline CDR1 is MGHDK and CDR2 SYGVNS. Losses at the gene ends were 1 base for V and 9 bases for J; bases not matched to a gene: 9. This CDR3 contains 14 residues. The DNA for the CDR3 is TGTGCCAGCAGTGAATCGACAGGGAACGCCGCGCAGTACTTC. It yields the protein CASSESTGNAAQYF.

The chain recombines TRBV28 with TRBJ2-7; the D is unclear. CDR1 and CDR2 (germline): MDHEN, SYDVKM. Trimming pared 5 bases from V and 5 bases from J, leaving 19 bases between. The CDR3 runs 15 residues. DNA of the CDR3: TGTGCCAGCAGTCGCCCCCACAGATCAGGCCACGAGCAGTACTTC. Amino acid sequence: CASSRPHRSGHEQYF. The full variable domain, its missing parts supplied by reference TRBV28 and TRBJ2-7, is DVKVTQSSRYLVKRTGEKVFLECVQDMDHENMFWYRQDPGLGLRLIYFSYDVKMKEKGDIPEGYSVSREKKERFSLILESASTNQTSMYLCASSRPHRSGHEQYFGPGTRLTVT.

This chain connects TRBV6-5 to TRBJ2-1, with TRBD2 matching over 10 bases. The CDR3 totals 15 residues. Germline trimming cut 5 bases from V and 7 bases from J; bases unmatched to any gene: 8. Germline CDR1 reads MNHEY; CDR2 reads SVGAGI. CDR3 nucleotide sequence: TGTGCCAGCAGTCCACTAGCGGGGTCGGAGAATGAGCAGTTCTTC. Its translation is CASSPLAGSENEQFF.

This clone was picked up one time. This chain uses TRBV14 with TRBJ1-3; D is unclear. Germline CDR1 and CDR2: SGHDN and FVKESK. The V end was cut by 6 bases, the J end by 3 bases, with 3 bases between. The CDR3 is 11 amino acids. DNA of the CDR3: TGTGCCAGCAGTCATGGAAACACCATATATTTT. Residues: CASSHGNTIYF.

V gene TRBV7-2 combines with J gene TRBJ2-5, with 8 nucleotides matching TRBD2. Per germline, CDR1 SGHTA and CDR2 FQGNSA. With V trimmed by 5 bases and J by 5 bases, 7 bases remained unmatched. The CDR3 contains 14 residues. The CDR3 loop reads CASSARGGHETQYF. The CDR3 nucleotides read TGTGCCAGCAGCGCACGGGGGGGGCACGAGACCCAGTACTTC.

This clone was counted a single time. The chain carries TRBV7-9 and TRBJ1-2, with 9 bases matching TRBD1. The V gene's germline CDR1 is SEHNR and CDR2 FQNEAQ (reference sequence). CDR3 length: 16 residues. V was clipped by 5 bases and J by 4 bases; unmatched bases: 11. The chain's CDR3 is CASSTRRTGAGYGYTF. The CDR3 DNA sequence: TGTGCCAGCAGCACCCGTAGGACAGGGGCGGGCTATGGCTACACCTTC.

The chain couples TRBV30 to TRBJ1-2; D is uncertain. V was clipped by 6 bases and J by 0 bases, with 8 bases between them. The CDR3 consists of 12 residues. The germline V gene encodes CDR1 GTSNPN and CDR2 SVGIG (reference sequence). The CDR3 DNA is TGTGCCTGCACCCCGGCTAACTATGGCTACACCTTC. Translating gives CACTPANYGYTF. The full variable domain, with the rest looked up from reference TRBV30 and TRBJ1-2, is SQTIHQWPATLVQPVGSPLSLECTVEGTSNPNLYWYRQAAGRGLQLLFYSVGIGQISSEVPQNLSASRPQDRQFILSSKKLLLSDSGFYLCACTPANYGYTFGSGTRLTVV.

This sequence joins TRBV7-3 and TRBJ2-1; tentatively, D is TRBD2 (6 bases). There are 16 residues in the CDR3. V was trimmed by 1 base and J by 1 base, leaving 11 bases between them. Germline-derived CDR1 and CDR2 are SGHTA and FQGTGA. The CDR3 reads CASSLIPGGSYNEQFF. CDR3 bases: TGTGCCAGCAGCTTAATCCCTGGGGGGTCCTACAATGAGCAGTTCTTC.

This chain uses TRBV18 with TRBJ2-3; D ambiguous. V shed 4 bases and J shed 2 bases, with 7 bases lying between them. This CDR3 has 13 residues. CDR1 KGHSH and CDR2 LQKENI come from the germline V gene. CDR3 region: CASSRLSTDTQYF. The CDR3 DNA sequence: TGTGCCAGCTCACGACTTTCCACAGATACGCAGTATTTT.

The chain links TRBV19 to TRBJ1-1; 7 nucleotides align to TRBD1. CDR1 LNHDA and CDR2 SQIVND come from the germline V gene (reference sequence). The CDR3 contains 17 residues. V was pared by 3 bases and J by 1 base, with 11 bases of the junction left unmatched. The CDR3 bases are TGTGCCAGTAGTATCCCCGAGACAGGGCCTCCGAACACTGAAGCTTTCTTT. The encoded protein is CASSIPETGPPNTEAFF.

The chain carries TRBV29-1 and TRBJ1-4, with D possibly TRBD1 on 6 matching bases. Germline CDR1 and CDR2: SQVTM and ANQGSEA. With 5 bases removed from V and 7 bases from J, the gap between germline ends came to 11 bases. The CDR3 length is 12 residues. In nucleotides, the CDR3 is TGCAGCGTTACGGACAGTTCTGAAAAACTGTTTTTT. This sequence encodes CSVTDSSEKLFF.

The CDR3 protein is CASSLVSEAFF. DNA for the CDR3: TGTGCCAGCAGCTTAGTCAGTGAAGCTTTCTTT. The rearrangement joins TRBV7-8 to TRBJ1-1; D uncertain. Trimming shortened V by 1 base and J by 7 bases, and 4 bases separated the two germline ends. The CDR3 is made up of 11 amino acids. Germline values: CDR1 SGHVS, CDR2 FQNEAQ. Full variable domain (missing parts from reference TRBV7-8 and TRBJ1-1): GAGVSQSPRYKVAKRGQDVALRCDPISGHVSLFWYQQALGQGPEFLTYFQNEAQLDKSGLPSDRFFAERPEGSVSTLKIQRTQQEDSAVYLCASSLVSEAFFGQGTRLTVV.

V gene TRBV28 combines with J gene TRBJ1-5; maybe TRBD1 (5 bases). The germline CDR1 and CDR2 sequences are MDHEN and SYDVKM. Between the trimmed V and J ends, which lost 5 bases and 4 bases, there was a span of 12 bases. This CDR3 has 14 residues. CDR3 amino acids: CASSTTALNQPQHF. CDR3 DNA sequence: TGTGCCAGCAGTACGACAGCCCTGAATCAGCCCCAGCATTTT. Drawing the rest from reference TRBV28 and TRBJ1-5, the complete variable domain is DVKVTQSSRYLVKRTGEKVFLECVQDMDHENMFWYRQDPGLGLRLIYFSYDVKMKEKGDIPEGYSVSREKKERFSLILESASTNQTSMYLCASSTTALNQPQHFGDGTRLSIL.

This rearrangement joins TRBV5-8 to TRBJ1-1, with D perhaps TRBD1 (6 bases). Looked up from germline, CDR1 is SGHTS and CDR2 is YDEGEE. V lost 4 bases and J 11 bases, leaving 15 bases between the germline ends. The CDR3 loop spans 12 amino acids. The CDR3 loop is CASSSYRAGAFF. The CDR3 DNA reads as TGTGCCAGCAGCAGTTACAGGGCAGGGGCTTTCTTT.

The CDR3 DNA sequence: TGCGCCAGCAGCTTGGAAGCCTACGCTGGAGTGAGCTATGGCTACACCTTC. Its protein is CASSLEAYAGVSYGYTF. This chain links TRBV5-1 with TRBJ1-2; D remains unclear. CDR1 SGHRS and CDR2 YFSETQ come from the germline V gene. The germline V and J ends were trimmed by 0 bases and 4 bases, with 19 bases remaining between them. The CDR3 runs 17 residues.

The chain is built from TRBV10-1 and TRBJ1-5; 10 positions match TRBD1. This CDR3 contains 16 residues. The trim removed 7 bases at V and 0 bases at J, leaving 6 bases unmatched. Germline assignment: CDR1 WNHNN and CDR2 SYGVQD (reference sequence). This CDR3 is CASKWDRGYSNQPQHF. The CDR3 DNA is TGCGCCAGCAAATGGGACAGGGGTTATAGCAATCAGCCCCAGCATTTT.

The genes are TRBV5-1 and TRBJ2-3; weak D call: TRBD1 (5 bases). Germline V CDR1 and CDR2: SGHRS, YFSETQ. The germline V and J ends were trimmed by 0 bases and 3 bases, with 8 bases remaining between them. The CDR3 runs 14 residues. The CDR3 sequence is CASSLGGPTDTQYF. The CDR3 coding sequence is TGCGCCAGCAGCTTGGGGGGCCCTACAGATACGCAGTATTTT.

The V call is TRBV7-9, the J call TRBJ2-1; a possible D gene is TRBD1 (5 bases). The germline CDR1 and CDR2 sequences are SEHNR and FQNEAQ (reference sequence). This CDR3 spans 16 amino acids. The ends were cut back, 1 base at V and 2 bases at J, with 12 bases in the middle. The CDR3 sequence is CASSLVGREPYNEQFF. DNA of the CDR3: TGTGCCAGCAGCTTAGTCGGCAGGGAACCCTACAATGAGCAGTTCTTC. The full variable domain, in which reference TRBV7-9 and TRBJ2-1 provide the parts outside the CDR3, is DTGVSQNPRHKITKRGQNVTFRCDPISEHNRLYWYRQTLGQGPEFLTYFQNEAQLEKSRLLSDRFSAERPKGSFSTLEIQRTEQGDSAMYLCASSLVGREPYNEQFFGPGTRLTVL.

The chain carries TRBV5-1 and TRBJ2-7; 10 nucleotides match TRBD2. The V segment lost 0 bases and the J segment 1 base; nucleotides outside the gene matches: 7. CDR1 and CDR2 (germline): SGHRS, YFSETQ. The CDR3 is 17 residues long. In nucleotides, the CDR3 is TGCGCCAGCAGCTTGGGTACCCTAGCGGGAGTATCCTACGAGCAGTACTTC. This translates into CASSLGTLAGVSYEQYF. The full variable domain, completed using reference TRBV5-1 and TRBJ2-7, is KAGVTQTPRYLIKTRGQQVTLSCSPISGHRSVSWYQQTPGQGLQFLFEYFSETQRNKGNFPGRFSGRQFSNSRSEMNVSTLELGDSALYLCASSLGTLAGVSYEQYFGPGTRLTVT.

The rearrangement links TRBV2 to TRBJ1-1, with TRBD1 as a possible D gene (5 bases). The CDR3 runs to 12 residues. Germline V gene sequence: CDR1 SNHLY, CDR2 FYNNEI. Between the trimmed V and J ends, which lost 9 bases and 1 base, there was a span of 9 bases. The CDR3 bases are TGTGCCAGGGGACTTGGGAACACTGAAGCTTTCTTT. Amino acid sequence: CARGLGNTEAFF. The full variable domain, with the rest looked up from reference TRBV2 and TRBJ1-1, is EPEVTQTPSHQVTQMGQEVILRCVPISNHLYFYWYRQILGQKVEFLVSFYNNEISEKSEIFDDQFSVERPDGSNFTLKIRSTKLEDSAMYFCARGLGNTEAFFGQGTRLTVV.

CDR3 coding DNA: TGTGCCAGCAGCTTGGGACAGCAAGAGACCCAGTACTTC. Its protein is CASSLGQQETQYF. The rearrangement joins TRBV28 to TRBJ2-5; 7 bases map to TRBD1. The junction had 3 bases not matched to a gene; V was cut back by 6 bases and J by 2 bases. The germline CDR1 and CDR2 sequences are MDHEN and SYDVKM. The CDR3 runs 13 residues.

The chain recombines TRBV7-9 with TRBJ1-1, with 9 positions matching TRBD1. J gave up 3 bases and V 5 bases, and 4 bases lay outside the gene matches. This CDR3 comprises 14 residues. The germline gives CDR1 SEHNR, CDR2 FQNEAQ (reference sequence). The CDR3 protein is CASSEGQGDTEAFF. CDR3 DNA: TGTGCCAGCAGCGAGGGACAGGGCGACACTGAAGCTTTCTTT.